There are many counts of the clone carrying this T cell receptor beta chain. The sample belongs to a study of Graves' ophthalmopathy and Graves' hyperthyroidism. V dropped 6 bases and J dropped 5 bases, with 5 bases sitting between them. The CDR3 is 10 amino acids. CDR1 LGHNT and CDR2 FRNRAP come from the germline V gene. Amplifying from RNA transcripts, the study obtained TCR beta CDR3 regions. The first-round RT-PCR employed HTBI primers together with the Qiagen OneStep RT-PCR kit. A multiplex PCR was then performed as the second round. TCRdb re-called the multiplex PCR reads through MiXCR, storing one row per CDR3 protein. The sample gives about 370,000 distinct CDR3 sequences, approximately 18% of which show up once; 2% to 3% is in the top ten.

This TCR was recovered from an adult woman with stable Graves' hyperthyroidism. The chain is built from TRBV12-5 and TRBJ2-7; D is uncertain. Sequenced sample: peripheral blood. This CDR3 is CASGRDEQYF. DNA of the CDR3: TGTGCTAGTGGCCGGGACGAGCAGTACTTC.